This T cell receptor beta chain was captured by sequencing in a study of shared clonotypes between healthy human individuals. The germline gives CDR1 SGHRS, CDR2 YFSETQ. Trimming pared 0 bases from V and 3 bases from J, leaving 13 bases between. The CDR3 extends over 15 amino acids. TCRdb's copy holds only in-frame clones and misses some; the assay was immunoSEQ multiplex PCR. Of 490,000 or so clones in the sample, 79% are singletons; the top ten hold 10% to 15%. The receptor was isolated from a woman aged 40 to 50 in good health. Some clones in this sample may be carry-over from other donors' samples. The sequenced material came from PBMCs. The chain uses TRBV5-1 and TRBJ2-7; unclear D gene. Here the CDR3 DNA reads TGCGCCAGCAGCTTGGGGAGTAACGGGCTCTACGAGCAGTACTTC. Protein product: CASSLGSNGLYEQYF.